The 7 T cell receptor beta chains below all came from one sample that was sequenced in a study of human T cells and chemical hapten exposure. TCRdb re-derived calls from the RACE reads in MiXCR, one entry per CDR3 protein. The sample lists about 40,000 distinct CDR3 sequences; about 3% were seen once. As to time point: patch test 2, 6 weeks after DPC sensitization. The sample's treatment: therapeutic diphenylcyclopropenone sensitization with weekly scalp DPC. The input for sequencing was whole blood, taken in connection with sensitization to the hapten diphenylcyclopropenone (DPC). These receptors all come from a middle-aged man with alopecia areata. Some clones in this sample may be carry-over from other donors' samples.

Only a few counts were recorded for this clonotype. This chain links TRBV9 with TRBJ2-2, with TRBD2 matching over 9 bases. The junction had 1 base not matched to a gene; V was cut back by 2 bases and J by 8 bases. Per germline, CDR1 SGDLS and CDR2 YYNGEE. The CDR3 runs to 13 residues. CDR3 region: CASSVSGRGELFF. The DNA of the CDR3 is TGTGCCAGCAGCGTTAGCGGGAGAGGGGAGCTGTTTTTT.

This clonotype came up many times. DNA for the CDR3: TGTGCCAGCAGACCACAGGGGGTCACCGGGGAGCTGTTTTTT. As protein: CASRPQGVTGELFF. V is TRBV27 and J is TRBJ2-2, with 8 bases matching TRBD1. The CDR3 spans 14 residues. V shed 6 bases and J 4 bases; nucleotides not matched to a gene: 4. From germline, CDR1 is MNHEY and CDR2 SMNVEV (reference sequence).

This clonotype was found many times. The V gene is TRBV5-1, the J gene TRBJ2-5; possibly TRBD1 for D (6 bases). Per germline, CDR1 SGHRS and CDR2 YFSETQ. The CDR3 extends over 15 amino acids. The ends were cut back, 0 bases at V and 1 base at J, with 10 bases in the middle. The chain's CDR3 is CASSLANRVQETQYF. CDR3 nucleotides: TGCGCCAGCAGCTTGGCGAACAGGGTCCAAGAGACCCAGTACTTC.

This clonotype was picked up many times. The chain couples TRBV2 to TRBJ2-4; 9 bases are a match to TRBD2. The V and J ends lost 1 base and 0 bases, in that order; junction bases with no gene match: 4. In germline, CDR1 is SNHLY, CDR2 FYNNEI. The CDR3 is 17 residues long. CDR3 nucleotide sequence: TGTGCCAGCAGTGAAGTAGCGGGGGAAGGAGCCAAAAACATTCAGTACTTC. Protein: CASSEVAGEGAKNIQYF.

In this sample, this clonotype turned up many times. The chain has TRBV21-1 and TRBJ2-5; the D call of TRBD1 is as the table states it, not checked on the DNA. TRBV21-1 is assigned pseudogene status. The CDR3 totals 14 residues. The CDR3 spells CASKTGTPRETQYF. In DNA, the CDR3 is TGTGCCAGCAAAACCGGGACGCCCCGAGAGACCCAGTACTTC.

This clonotype came up many times. The chain carries TRBV12-3 or TRBV12-4 and TRBJ2-1; D not resolved. Deletions cut 3 bases from V and 4 bases from J, with 10 bases between. The CDR3 is made up of 14 amino acids. This CDR3 is CASSLSKDYNEQFF. The CDR3 nucleotides read TGTGCCAGCAGTTTGTCCAAAGATTACAATGAGCAGTTCTTC.

The sample holds many counts of this clonotype. The chain uses TRBV2 and TRBJ2-7; maybe TRBD2 (5 bases). From germline, CDR1 is SNHLY and CDR2 FYNNEI. The CDR3 spans 14 residues. Trimming removed 3 bases at V and 4 bases at J, with 13 bases between. The CDR3 reads CASSDGVLLYEQYF. As DNA, the CDR3 is TGTGCCAGCAGTGACGGGGTACTCCTTTACGAGCAGTACTTC.